The following is a T cell receptor beta chain sequence with its context. Authors' methods: Reference gene primer amplification yielded estimated nucleated cell counts. The assay was immunoSEQ multiplex PCR, and TCRdb's table has in-frame clones only and misses some. V and J calls and clone size are as listed in that table; D and trimming were resolved from the DNA. The repertoire holds tens of thousands of clones, with roughly 82% as singletons. This entry comes from a study of blood T cell repertoires in COVID-19. As for the study in general: PBMCs, B-cell-depleted T cells, or T cells provided the cDNA or gDNA that made up the material.

Between the trimmed V and J ends, which lost 4 bases and 4 bases, there was a span of 17 bases. The CDR3 has 16 amino acids. Germline-derived CDR1 and CDR2 are LGHDT and YNNKEL (reference sequence). Sequenced: peripheral blood. This chain uses TRBV3-1 (or the pseudogene TRBV3-2) with TRBJ2-1; maybe TRBD2 (7 bases). This receptor was identified in a man in his sixties with acute or convalescent COVID-19. CDR3 residues: CASSLRGGGSYNEQFF. The CDR3 bases are TGTGCCAGCAGCCTAAGGGGGGGCGGTTCTTACAATGAGCAGTTCTTC.